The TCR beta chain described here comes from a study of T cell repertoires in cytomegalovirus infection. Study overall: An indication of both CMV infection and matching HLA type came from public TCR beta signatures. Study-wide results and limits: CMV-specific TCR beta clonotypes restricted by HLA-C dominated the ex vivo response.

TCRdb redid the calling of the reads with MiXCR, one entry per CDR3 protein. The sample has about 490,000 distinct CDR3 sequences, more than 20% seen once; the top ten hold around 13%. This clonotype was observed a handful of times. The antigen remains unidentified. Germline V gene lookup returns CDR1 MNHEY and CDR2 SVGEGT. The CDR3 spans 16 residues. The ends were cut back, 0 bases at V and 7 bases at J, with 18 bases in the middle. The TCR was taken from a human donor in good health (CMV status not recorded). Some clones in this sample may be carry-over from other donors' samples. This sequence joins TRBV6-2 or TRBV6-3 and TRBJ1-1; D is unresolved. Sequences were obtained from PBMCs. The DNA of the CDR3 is TGTGCCAGCAGTTACTCACGGAACCAAGACCGAATTGAAGCTTTCTTT. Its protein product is CASSYSRNQDRIEAFF.